This T cell receptor (beta chain) was sequenced in a study of neurological immune-mediated disorders. V shed 6 bases and J shed 0 bases, with 14 bases lying between them. CDR3 size: 15 residues. This clonotype was observed at least ten times. Time point noted: longitudinal time-point 1 (baseline). The method for making cDNA was 5'RACE, and it used 10-nucleotide random UMIs. TCRdb recomputed calls from the 5' RACE reads with MiXCR, one row per CDR3 protein. The sample includes more than 70,000 distinct CDR3 sequences, roughly 10% of them seen just once. This TCR was sampled from a man aged 25 to 45 in good health. Material for sequencing was PBMCs. The chain is built from TRBV12-3 or TRBV12-4 and TRBJ1-1; the D gene is possibly TRBD1 (5 bases). The CDR3 DNA sequence: TGTGCCAGCAGGAGGGGCCGAGAGGTGAACACTGAAGCTTTCTTT. This encodes CASRRGREVNTEAFF.